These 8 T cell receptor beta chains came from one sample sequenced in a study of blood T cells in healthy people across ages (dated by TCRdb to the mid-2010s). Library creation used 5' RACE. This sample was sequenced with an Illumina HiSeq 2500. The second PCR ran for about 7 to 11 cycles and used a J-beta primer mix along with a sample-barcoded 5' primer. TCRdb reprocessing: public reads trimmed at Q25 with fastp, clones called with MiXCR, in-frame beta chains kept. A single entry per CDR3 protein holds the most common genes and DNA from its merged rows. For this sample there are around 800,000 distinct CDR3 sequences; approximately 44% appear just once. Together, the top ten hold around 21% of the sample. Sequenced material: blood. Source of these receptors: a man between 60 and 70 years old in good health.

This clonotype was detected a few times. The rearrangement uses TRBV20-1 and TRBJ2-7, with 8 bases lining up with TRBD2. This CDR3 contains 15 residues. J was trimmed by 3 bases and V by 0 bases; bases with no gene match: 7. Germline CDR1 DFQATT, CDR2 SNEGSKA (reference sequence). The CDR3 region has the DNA TGCAGTGCTAGAGATCGGGCTAGCGGGTTCTACGAGCAGTACTTC. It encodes CSARDRASGFYEQYF.

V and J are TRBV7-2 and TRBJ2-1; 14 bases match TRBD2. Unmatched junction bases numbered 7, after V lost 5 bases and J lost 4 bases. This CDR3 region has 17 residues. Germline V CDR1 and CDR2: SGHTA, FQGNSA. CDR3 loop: CASSQRLAGGRYNEQFF. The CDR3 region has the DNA TGTGCCAGCAGCCAACGACTAGCGGGGGGGAGGTACAATGAGCAGTTCTTC.

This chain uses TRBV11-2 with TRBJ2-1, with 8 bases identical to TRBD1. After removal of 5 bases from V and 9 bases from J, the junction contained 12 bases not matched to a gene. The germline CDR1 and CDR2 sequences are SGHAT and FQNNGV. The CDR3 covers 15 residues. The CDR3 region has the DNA TGTGCCAGCAGCCCTACCCAGGGGGCTCCTTCTGAGCAGTTCTTC. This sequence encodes CASSPTQGAPSEQFF.

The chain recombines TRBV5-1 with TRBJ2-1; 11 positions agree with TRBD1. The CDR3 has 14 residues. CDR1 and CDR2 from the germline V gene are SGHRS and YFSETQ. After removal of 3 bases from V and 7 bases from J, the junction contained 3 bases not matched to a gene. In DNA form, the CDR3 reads TGCGCCAGCAGCTGGGGGACAGGGGGGAATGAGCAGTTCTTC. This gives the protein CASSWGTGGNEQFF.

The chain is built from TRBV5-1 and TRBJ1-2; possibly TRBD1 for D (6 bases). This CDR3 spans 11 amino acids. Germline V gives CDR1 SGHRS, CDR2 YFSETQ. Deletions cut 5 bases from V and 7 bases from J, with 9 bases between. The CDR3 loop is CASRGTTGYTF. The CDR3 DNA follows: TGCGCCAGCAGGGGGACAACTGGCTACACCTTC.

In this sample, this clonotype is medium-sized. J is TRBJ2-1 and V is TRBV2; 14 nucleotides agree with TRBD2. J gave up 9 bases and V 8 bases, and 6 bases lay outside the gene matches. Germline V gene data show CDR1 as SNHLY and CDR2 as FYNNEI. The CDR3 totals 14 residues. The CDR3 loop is CASGVTSGRGEQFF. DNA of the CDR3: TGTGCCAGCGGGGTGACTAGCGGGAGGGGTGAGCAGTTCTTC.

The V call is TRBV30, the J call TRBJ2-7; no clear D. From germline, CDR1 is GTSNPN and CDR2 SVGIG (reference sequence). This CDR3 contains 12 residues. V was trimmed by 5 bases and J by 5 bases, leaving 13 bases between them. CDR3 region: CAWGKDVNEQYF. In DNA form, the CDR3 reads TGTGCCTGGGGTAAAGATGTCAACGAGCAGTACTTC.

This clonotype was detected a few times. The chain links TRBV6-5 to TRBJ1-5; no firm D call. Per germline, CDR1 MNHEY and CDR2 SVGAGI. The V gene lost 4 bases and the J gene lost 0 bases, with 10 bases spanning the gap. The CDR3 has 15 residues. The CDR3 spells CASSSSAYSNQPQHF. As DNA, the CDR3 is TGTGCCAGCAGTTCCTCAGCGTATAGCAATCAGCCCCAGCATTTT.